This passage covers 32 T cell receptor beta chains from one sample sequenced in a study of blood T cell repertoires in COVID-19. Some clones are missing from TCRdb's copy, which holds only in-frame ones; the method was immunoSEQ multiplex PCR. Among approximately 150,000 clones listed, roughly four fifths were seen once. Material: peripheral blood. The receptors stem from a man between 65 and 85 years old who had recovered from COVID-19.

The chain employs TRBV30 and TRBJ2-1; 9 nucleotides align to TRBD2. V gave up 3 bases and J gave up 10 bases; unmatched junction bases: 13. The V gene's germline CDR1 is GTSNPN and CDR2 SVGIG (reference sequence). The CDR3 totals 15 residues. The chain's CDR3 is CAWSEGSTSGGEQFF. The CDR3 DNA is TGTGCCTGGAGCGAGGGCTCGACGAGCGGGGGGGAGCAGTTCTTC.

A single count supports this clone. This chain connects TRBV7-9 to TRBJ2-7; the D is unclear. The CDR3 loop spans 13 amino acids. Germline V lookup: CDR1 SEHNR, CDR2 FQNEAQ (reference sequence). V was pared by 3 bases and J by 2 bases, with 8 bases between. CDR3 nucleotides: TGTGCCAGCAGCTTTGCATCAGCCTACGAGCAGTACTTC. This codes for CASSFASAYEQYF.

The chain employs TRBV9 and TRBJ2-1, with D perhaps TRBD2 (5 bases). Trimming shortened V by 5 bases and J by 12 bases, and 15 bases separated the two germline ends. The CDR3 has 12 residues. Germline-derived CDR1 and CDR2 are SGDLS and YYNGEE. The CDR3 reads CASRGASPPQFF. The CDR3 DNA follows: TGTGCCAGCAGGGGAGCCTCTCCTCCGCAGTTCTTC.

This chain links TRBV27 with TRBJ2-1, with D possibly being TRBD2 (5 bases). Germline CDR1 and CDR2: MNHEY and SMNVEV (reference sequence). The CDR3 runs to 13 residues. The V end lost 5 bases, the J end lost 4 bases, and 9 bases lay between the germline ends. CDR3 bases: TGTGCCAGCAGTATAGCGAAGTACAATGAGCAGTTCTTC. Residues: CASSIAKYNEQFF.

In this sample, this clone turned up a few times. The chain couples TRBV5-4 to TRBJ2-5, with 16 bases identical to TRBD2. The V segment lost 6 bases and the J segment 5 bases; nucleotides outside the gene matches: 7. This CDR3 comprises 16 residues. Germline V gene data show CDR1 as SGHNT and CDR2 as YYREEE (reference sequence). The CDR3 region is CASKEGLAGGSETQYF. In DNA form, the CDR3 reads TGTGCCAGCAAAGAGGGACTAGCGGGAGGGTCTGAGACCCAGTACTTC.

The V call is TRBV7-9, the J call TRBJ2-1; D possibly corresponds to TRBD1 (5 bases). The CDR3 has 15 residues. Germline values: CDR1 SEHNR, CDR2 FQNEAQ (reference sequence). Trimming removed 5 bases from V and 0 bases from J, with 11 bases in between. CDR3 amino acids: CASSPGGASYNEQFF. Here the CDR3 DNA reads TGTGCCAGCAGCCCCGGTGGGGCCTCCTACAATGAGCAGTTCTTC.

This chain connects TRBV6-5 to TRBJ2-7; 7 bases are a match to TRBD2. V was pared by 0 bases and J by 6 bases, with 11 bases of the junction left unmatched. The CDR3 totals 16 residues. CDR1 is MNHEY and CDR2 is SVGAGI in the germline V gene. This CDR3 is CASSYSGGRVASEQYF. In nucleotides, the CDR3 is TGTGCCAGCAGTTACTCAGGAGGGAGGGTTGCCTCCGAGCAGTACTTC.

DNA for the CDR3: TGTGCCAGCAGCGGGACTAAATTTTACAATGAGCAGTTCTTC. Its protein is CASSGTKFYNEQFF. This chain connects TRBV7-2 to TRBJ2-1, with TRBD2 matching 7 bases. Germline loops: CDR1 SGHTA, CDR2 FQGNSA. There are 14 residues in the CDR3. V lost 5 bases and J lost 4; bases outside the gene matches: 5.

The chain links TRBV6-1 to TRBJ1-6; no clear D. The CDR3 covers 13 residues. Trimming shortened V by 1 base and J by 8 bases, and 6 bases separated the two germline ends. CDR1 and CDR2 (germline): MNHNS, SASEGT. CDR3 nucleotide sequence: TGTGCCAGCAGTGAAGACAGTGATTCACCCCTCCACTTT. Its protein product is CASSEDSDSPLHF.

The V and J genes are TRBV7-2 and TRBJ1-2; D not certain. CDR3 length: 12 amino acids. Germline V gene lookup returns CDR1 SGHTA and CDR2 FQGNSA. Trimming cost V 3 bases and J 5 bases, with 7 bases left between them. The CDR3 region is CASSFPLYGYTF. CDR3 DNA: TGTGCCAGCAGCTTCCCTCTATATGGCTACACCTTC.

The genes are TRBV28 and TRBJ2-1, with TRBD2 matching over 10 bases. In germline, CDR1 is MDHEN, CDR2 SYDVKM. This CDR3 spans 15 amino acids. J lost 4 bases, V lost 6 bases, and 6 bases had no gene match. The CDR3 region has the DNA TGTGCCAGCAGCCCGACTAGCGGGTATTACAATGAGCAGTTCTTC. Its protein is CASSPTSGYYNEQFF.

The chain combines TRBV19 with TRBJ2-7; TRBD1 might be the D (6 bases). Per the germline V gene, CDR1 is LNHDA and CDR2 is SQIVND (reference sequence). V gave up 6 bases and J gave up 2 bases, with 17 bases separating them. This CDR3 contains 15 residues. The CDR3 is CASRPGGRDTYEQYF. CDR3 DNA: TGTGCCAGTAGGCCGGGCGGCAGGGACACCTACGAGCAGTACTTC.

This chain links TRBV6-5 with TRBJ2-7, with 9 nucleotides matching TRBD1. Germline lookup yields CDR1 MNHEY and CDR2 SVGAGI. V dropped 6 bases and J dropped 6; count of bases not matched to a gene: 3. The CDR3 sequence is 12 residues long. The chain's CDR3 is CASRETGGEQYF. In nucleotides, the CDR3 is TGTGCCAGCAGGGAGACAGGGGGCGAGCAGTACTTC.

The chain employs TRBV7-8 and TRBJ2-2, with 8 bases aligning to TRBD2. The germline gives CDR1 SGHVS, CDR2 FQNEAQ. The CDR3 loop spans 15 amino acids. Germline trimming cut 5 bases from V and 5 bases from J; bases unmatched to any gene: 7. The CDR3 sequence: CASSPEVAGTGELFF. The CDR3, as DNA: TGTGCCAGCAGCCCAGAGGTAGCGGGGACCGGGGAGCTGTTTTTT. The full variable domain, in which reference TRBV7-8 and TRBJ2-2 provide the parts outside the CDR3, is GAGVSQSPRYKVAKRGQDVALRCDPISGHVSLFWYQQALGQGPEFLTYFQNEAQLDKSGLPSDRFFAERPEGSVSTLKIQRTQQEDSAVYLCASSPEVAGTGELFFGEGSRLTVL.

The V call is TRBV7-2, the J call TRBJ2-6; 7 nucleotides agree with TRBD1. The CDR3 has 16 residues. Unmatched junction bases numbered 3, after V lost 4 bases and J lost 0 bases. CDR1 is SGHTA, CDR2 FQGNSA, per germline. This chain's CDR3 is CASSWTGSSGANVLTF. The CDR3 DNA is TGTGCCAGCAGCTGGACAGGTTCCTCTGGGGCCAACGTCCTGACTTTC.

The CDR3 loop reads CASRTQGDYEQYF. CDR3 coding DNA: TGTGCCAGCAGGACCCAGGGGGATTACGAGCAGTACTTC. The chain couples TRBV6-5 to TRBJ2-7, with 7 positions matching TRBD1. Trimming cost V 6 bases and J 4 bases; bases outside gene matches: 6. This CDR3 has 13 amino acids. The V gene's germline CDR1 is MNHEY and CDR2 SVGAGI.

V is TRBV25-1 and J is TRBJ2-7; maybe TRBD1 (5 bases). CDR1 is MGHDK, CDR2 SYGVNS, per germline. V was cut by 3 bases and J by 6 bases, with 21 bases left in between. This CDR3 is built from 16 residues. The CDR3 sequence is CASSELSSAGYFEQYF. For the CDR3, the DNA is TGTGCCAGCAGTGAGCTAAGTTCGGCAGGGTATTTCGAGCAGTACTTC.

Written as DNA, the CDR3 is TGTGCCAGCAGCGGACAGGGGGCCGGGGGGGAGCTGTTTTTT. It codes for CASSGQGAGGELFF. V is TRBV6-5 and J is TRBJ2-2; 11 bases align to TRBD1. Germline CDR1 reads MNHEY; CDR2 reads SVGAGI. The junction had 5 bases not matched to a gene; V was cut back by 6 bases and J by 8 bases. The CDR3 loop spans 14 amino acids.

The gene calls are TRBV5-1 and TRBJ2-7; D is ambiguous. The CDR3 has 15 amino acids. V was pared by 4 bases and J by 4 bases, with 18 bases between. CDR1 and CDR2 (germline): SGHRS, YFSETQ. In nucleotides, the CDR3 is TGCGCCAGCAGCCCCCAGCCAGGTTCGTTATACGAGCAGTACTTC. Translated: CASSPQPGSLYEQYF.

This sequence joins TRBV19 and TRBJ2-7; 7 bases map to TRBD1. V shed 4 bases, J shed 1 base, and the junction held 7 bases outside the gene matches. This CDR3 region has 15 residues. CDR1 LNHDA and CDR2 SQIVND come from the germline V gene (reference sequence). The chain's CDR3 is CASSTRQGPSYEQYF. The CDR3, as DNA: TGTGCCAGTAGTACCCGACAGGGCCCATCCTACGAGCAGTACTTC.

This clone was seen a few times. The V gene is TRBV7-2, the J gene TRBJ2-1; 11 nucleotides agree with TRBD2. Per the germline V gene, CDR1 is SGHTA and CDR2 is FQGNSA. The CDR3 loop spans 15 amino acids. Germline trimming cut 2 bases from V and 9 bases from J; bases unmatched to any gene: 6. The CDR3 nucleotides are TGTGCCAGCAGCTTAAATAGCGGGAGGGCCGCTGAGCAGTTCTTC. As protein: CASSLNSGRAAEQFF. Full variable domain (missing parts from reference TRBV7-2 and TRBJ2-1): GAGVSQSPSNKVTEKGKDVELRCDPISGHTALYWYRQSLGQGLEFLIYFQGNSAPDKSGLPSDRFSAERTGGSVSTLTIQRTQQEDSAVYLCASSLNSGRAAEQFFGPGTRLTVL.

CDR3: CASSPTGQTNEKLFF. For the CDR3, the DNA is TGCGCCAGCAGCCCTACAGGGCAAACTAATGAAAAACTGTTTTTT. V usage is TRBV5-1 and J usage is TRBJ1-4, with D possibly being TRBD1 (6 bases). With 4 bases removed from V and 1 base from J, the gap between germline ends came to 11 bases. Germline loops: CDR1 SGHRS, CDR2 YFSETQ. This CDR3 comprises 15 residues.

The chain joins TRBV3-1 (or the pseudogene TRBV3-2) to TRBJ2-3, with a weak D call TRBD2 (6 bases). CDR3 length: 15 residues. V lost 5 bases to trimming and J lost 2 bases, with 14 bases between them. CDR1 is LGHDT, CDR2 YNNKEL, per germline (reference sequence). CDR3 nucleotides: TGTGCCAGCAGCTTCCGGGACTCCCTCACAGATACGCAGTATTTT. Encoded protein: CASSFRDSLTDTQYF.

The chain uses TRBV6-5 and TRBJ1-2; unclear D gene. V was cut by 2 bases and J by 7 bases, with 11 bases left in between. Germline-derived CDR1 and CDR2 are MNHEY and SVGAGI. The CDR3 contains 13 residues. The CDR3 DNA sequence: TGTGCCAGCAGTTACAGAAGGGAGGCTGGCTACACCTTC. This sequence encodes CASSYRREAGYTF.

This sequence joins TRBV9 and TRBJ1-1; D is unresolved. Trimming took 3 bases from V and 5 from J, leaving 8 bases between them. The CDR3 has 12 amino acids. Germline values: CDR1 SGDLS, CDR2 YYNGEE. The CDR3 coding sequence is TGTGCCAGCAGCGACGCTAGGACTGAAGCTTTCTTT. Translation gives CASSDARTEAFF.

This chain joins TRBV27 and TRBJ2-7; 7 positions match TRBD1. Trimming took 6 bases from V and 1 from J; bases not matched to a gene: 6. Germline V lookup: CDR1 MNHEY, CDR2 SMNVEV (reference sequence). CDR3 length: 14 amino acids. For the CDR3, the DNA is TGTGCCAGCAGCCGGTACAGGGGTTCCTACGAGCAGTACTTC. It yields the protein CASSRYRGSYEQYF.

The genes are TRBV11-1 and TRBJ2-2; a possible D gene is TRBD1 (5 bases). Germline CDR1 and CDR2: SGHAT and FQDESV (reference sequence). The CDR3 length is 14 residues. The CDR3 DNA sequence: TGTGCTTCTGGGGCGCCCACGAACACCGGGGAGCTGTTTTTT. Translated: CASGAPTNTGELFF.

V is TRBV10-3 and J is TRBJ2-3; TRBD2 matches 10 bases. The CDR3 contains 17 residues. Trimming removed 2 bases from V and 0 bases from J; junction bases left unmatched: 5. The germline gives CDR1 ENHRY, CDR2 SYGVKD. The CDR3 nucleotides read TGTGCCATCAGTGAGGCGCCTAGCGGGAGTAGCACAGATACGCAGTATTTT. It is translated as CAISEAPSGSSTDTQYF.

The V and J genes are TRBV20-1 and TRBJ2-2, with 9 bases that match TRBD1. CDR1 and CDR2 from the germline V gene are DFQATT and SNEGSKA (reference sequence). Unmatched junction bases numbered 13, after V lost 6 bases and J lost 5 bases. This CDR3 region has 16 residues. The CDR3 DNA sequence: TGCAGTGCCAGTCCGAAGGACAGGGGAGTAACCGGGGAGCTGTTTTTT. Its protein is CSASPKDRGVTGELFF.

The V and J genes are TRBV12-3 or TRBV12-4 and TRBJ1-5; 7 nucleotides align to TRBD1. The CDR3 extends over 13 amino acids. Trimming at V came to 6 bases and at J to 4 bases, leaving 3 bases not matched to a gene. The CDR3 sequence is CASRLTGNQPQHF. CDR3 DNA: TGTGCCAGCAGGCTGACAGGGAATCAGCCCCAGCATTTT.

The J gene is TRBJ1-5, the V gene TRBV27; 8 bases are a match to TRBD1. CDR1 MNHEY and CDR2 SMNVEV come from the germline V gene (reference sequence). V lost 8 bases and J lost 1; bases outside the gene matches: 7. There are 15 residues in the CDR3. The CDR3 region is CASAPRTGSNQPQHF. CDR3 DNA sequence: TGTGCCAGCGCTCCACGGACAGGGAGCAATCAGCCCCAGCATTTT.

J is TRBJ2-1 and V is TRBV27; TRBD2 agrees at 8 bases. With 1 base clipped from V and 6 bases from J, the junction kept 5 bases outside the gene matches. The CDR3 runs to 15 residues. Germline V lookup: CDR1 MNHEY, CDR2 SMNVEV (reference sequence). The CDR3 spells CASSLWAGGPNEQFF. The DNA of the CDR3 is TGTGCCAGCAGTTTATGGGCGGGAGGACCCAATGAGCAGTTCTTC.